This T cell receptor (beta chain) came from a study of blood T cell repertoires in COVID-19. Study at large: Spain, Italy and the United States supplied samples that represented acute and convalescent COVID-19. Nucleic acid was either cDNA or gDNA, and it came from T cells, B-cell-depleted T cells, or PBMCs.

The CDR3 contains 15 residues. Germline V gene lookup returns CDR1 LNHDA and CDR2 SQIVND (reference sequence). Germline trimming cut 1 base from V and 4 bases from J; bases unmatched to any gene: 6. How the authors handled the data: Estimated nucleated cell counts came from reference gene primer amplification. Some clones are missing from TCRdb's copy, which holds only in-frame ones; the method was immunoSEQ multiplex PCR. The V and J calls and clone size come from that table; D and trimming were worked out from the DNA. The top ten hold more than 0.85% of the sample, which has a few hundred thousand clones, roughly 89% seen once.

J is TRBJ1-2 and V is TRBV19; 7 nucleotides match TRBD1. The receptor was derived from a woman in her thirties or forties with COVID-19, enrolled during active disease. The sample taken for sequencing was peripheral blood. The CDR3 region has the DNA TGTGCCAGTAGTATAGTTCGGACAGGCTCCTATGGCTACACCTTC. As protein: CASSIVRTGSYGYTF.